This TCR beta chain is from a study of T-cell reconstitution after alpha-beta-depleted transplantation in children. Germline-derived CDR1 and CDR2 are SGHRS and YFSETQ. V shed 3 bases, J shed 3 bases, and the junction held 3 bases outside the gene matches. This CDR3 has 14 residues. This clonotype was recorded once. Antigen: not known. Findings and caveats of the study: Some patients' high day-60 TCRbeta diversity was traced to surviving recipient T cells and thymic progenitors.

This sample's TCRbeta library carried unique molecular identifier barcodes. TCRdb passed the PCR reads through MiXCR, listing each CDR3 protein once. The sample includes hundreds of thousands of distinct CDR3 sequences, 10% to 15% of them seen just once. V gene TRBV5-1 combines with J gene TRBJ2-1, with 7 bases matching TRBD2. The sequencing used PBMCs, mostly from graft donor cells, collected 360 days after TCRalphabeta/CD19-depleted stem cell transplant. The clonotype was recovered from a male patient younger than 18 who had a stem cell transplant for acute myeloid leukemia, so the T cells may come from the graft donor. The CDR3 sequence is CASSWREGYNEQFF. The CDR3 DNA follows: TGCGCCAGCAGCTGGAGGGAGGGCTACAATGAGCAGTTCTTC.